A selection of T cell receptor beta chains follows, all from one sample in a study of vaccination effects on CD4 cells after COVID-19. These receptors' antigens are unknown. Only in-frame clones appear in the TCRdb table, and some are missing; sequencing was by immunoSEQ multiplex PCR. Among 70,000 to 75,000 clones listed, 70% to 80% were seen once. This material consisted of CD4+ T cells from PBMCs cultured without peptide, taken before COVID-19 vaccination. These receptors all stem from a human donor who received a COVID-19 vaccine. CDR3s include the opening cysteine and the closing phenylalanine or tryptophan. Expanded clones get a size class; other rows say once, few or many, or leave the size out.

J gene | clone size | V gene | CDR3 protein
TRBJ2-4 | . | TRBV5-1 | CASRPVAKNIQYF
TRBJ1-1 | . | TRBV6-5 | CASRNSGGVNTEAFF
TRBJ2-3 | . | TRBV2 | CASSDGTDTQYF
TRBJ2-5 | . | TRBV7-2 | CASRSRGEETQYF
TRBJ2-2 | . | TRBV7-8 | CASTVGLAGSTGELFF
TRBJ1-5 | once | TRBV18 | CASSPNRGLVGQPQHF
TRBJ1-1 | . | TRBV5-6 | CASSGNRGEDTEAFF
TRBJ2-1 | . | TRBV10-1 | CASSWTSGGADEQFF
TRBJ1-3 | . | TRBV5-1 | CASSLGSLDTIYF
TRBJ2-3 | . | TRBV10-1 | CASSDPGGTEPDTQYF
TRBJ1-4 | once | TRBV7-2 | CASSPSQTNEKLFF
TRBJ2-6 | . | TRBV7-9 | CASSPTPGTASSGANVLTF
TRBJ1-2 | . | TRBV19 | CASSDPGTVNYGYTF
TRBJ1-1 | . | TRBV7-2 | CASSLVRTGGEAFF
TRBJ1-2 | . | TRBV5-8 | CASSFSRWGGYGYTF
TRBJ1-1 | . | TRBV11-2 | CASSLLFGAFF
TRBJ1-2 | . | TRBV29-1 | CSAPGVRGYTF
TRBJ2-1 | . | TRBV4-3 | CASSPSWGQLVDEQFF
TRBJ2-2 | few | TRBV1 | CTSSQEPSGRGPNTGELFF
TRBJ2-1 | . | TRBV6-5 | CASSPWTSYEQFF
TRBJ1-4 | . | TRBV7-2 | CASSLGQGGEKLFF
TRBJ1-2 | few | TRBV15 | CATSRGTNYGYTF
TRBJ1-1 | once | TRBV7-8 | CASSIQGIGTEAFF
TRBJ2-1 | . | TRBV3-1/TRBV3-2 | CASSPRTGGLNEQFF
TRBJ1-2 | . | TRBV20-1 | CSASSAGHYGYTF
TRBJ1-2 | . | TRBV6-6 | CASRGQMNYGYTF
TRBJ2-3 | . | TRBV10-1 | CASRGSTGTFCTDTQYF
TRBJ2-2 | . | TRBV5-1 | CASSLDRTSTGELFF
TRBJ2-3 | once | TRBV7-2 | CASSLGSAPDTQYF
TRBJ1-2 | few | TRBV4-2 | CASSQEPRGYGYTF
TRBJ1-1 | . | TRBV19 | CASSMGQFLMNTEAFF
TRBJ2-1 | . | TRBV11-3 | CASSPRQGLSNEQFF
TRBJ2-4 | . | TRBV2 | CASSEWRQTKNIQYF
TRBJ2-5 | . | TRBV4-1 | CASSQASGETQYF
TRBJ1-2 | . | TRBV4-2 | CASSQGSPYGYTF
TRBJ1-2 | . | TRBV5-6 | CASSPGTAYGYTF
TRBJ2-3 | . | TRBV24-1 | CATQDTTGLRTDTQYF
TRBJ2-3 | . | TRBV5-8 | CASPNWGQSTDTQYF
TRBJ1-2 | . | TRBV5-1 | CASSWDGTLSGGYTF
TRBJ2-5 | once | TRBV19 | CASSNQLVGQETQYF
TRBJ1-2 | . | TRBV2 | CASSRQGAGIYGYTF
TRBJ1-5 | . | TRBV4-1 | CASSQKGGSIGRHNQPQHF
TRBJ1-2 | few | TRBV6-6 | CASSSEDISPGYTF
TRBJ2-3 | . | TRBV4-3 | CASSRRILGTDTQYF
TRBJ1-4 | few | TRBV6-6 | CASSRRGAVEKLFF
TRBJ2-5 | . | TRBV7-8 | CASSPRRAIERGGGEETQYF
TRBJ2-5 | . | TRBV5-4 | CASSTKRDEETQYF
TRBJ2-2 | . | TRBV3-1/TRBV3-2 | CASSQRTGNTGELFF
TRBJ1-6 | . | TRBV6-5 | CASTRTAYNSPLHF
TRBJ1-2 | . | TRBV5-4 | CASSLGLGNYGYTF
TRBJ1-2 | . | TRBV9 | CASSPEWNYGYTF
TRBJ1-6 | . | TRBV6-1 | CASSEARKRAPLHF
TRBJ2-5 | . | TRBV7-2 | CASSFGLYQETQYF
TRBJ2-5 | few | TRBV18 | CASSQYQETQYF
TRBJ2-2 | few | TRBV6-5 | CASSPWDRDTGELFF
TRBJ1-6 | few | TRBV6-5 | CASRRTGVVSPLHF
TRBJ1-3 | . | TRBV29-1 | CSARDSGNTIYF
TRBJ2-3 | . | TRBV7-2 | CASSLGGGFRLAPDTQYF
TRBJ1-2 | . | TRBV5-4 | CASSPGAAGRGYGYTF
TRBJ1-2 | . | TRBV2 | CASSEIGTARNYGYTF